This T cell receptor (beta chain) is from a study of T cells in narcolepsy. Overall study context: Patients with NT1 or NT2 and healthy control donors were enrolled.

V lost 5 bases and J 2 bases, leaving 9 bases between the germline ends. The CDR3 covers 13 residues. The germline V gene encodes CDR1 LNHNV and CDR2 YYDKDF (reference sequence). Measured with immunoSEQ multiplex PCR; TCRdb has only the in-frame clones, and not every one. Altogether about 27,000 clones are present, about 80% being singletons, with the ten largest covering 3% to 4%. Of note for this clone: Its target is unknown.

General study results and limits: Autoreactive HCRT-specific and TRIB2-specific clonotypes were marked in same-patient CSF-versus-blood CD4+ comparisons. Healthy controls reportedly lacked the autoreactive clonotypes serially found in patients' blood. In some patient and control memory CD4+ samples, autoreactive clones were absent.

The TCR originated in a human donor with narcolepsy. Sequencing was done on a sample of CD45RA- memory CD4+ T cells from PBMCs. J is TRBJ1-1 and V is TRBV15; possibly TRBD1 for D (6 bases). The CDR3 coding sequence is TGTGCCACCAGCTGGGACACCAACACTGAAGCTTTCTTT. It yields the protein CATSWDTNTEAFF.